A single sample gave rise to the 23 T cell receptor beta chains below, sequenced in a study of T cell repertoires in cytomegalovirus infection. TCRdb re-derived calls from the reads in MiXCR, one entry per CDR3 protein. The sample lists roughly 990,000 distinct CDR3 sequences; approximately 32% were seen once. For these TCRs, the target antigens are not known. Sequenced material: cultured CD8+ T cells from PBMCs, taken from culture after CMV antigen stimulation. The receptors were gathered from a human donor in good health (CMV status not recorded). Some clones in this sample may be carry-over from other donors' samples.

Points on this clonotype: At one end the junction does not follow the germline gene, possibly because of a read error. This chain connects TRBV7-9 to TRBJ1-5; D unclear. The CDR3 contains 14 residues. Germline CDR1 and CDR2: SEHNR and FQNEAQ (reference sequence). CDR3 loop: CVSSLPGPNQPQHF. CDR3 coding DNA: TGTGTCAGCAGCTTACCAGGCCCCAATCAGCCCCAGCATTTT.

The chain has TRBV19 and TRBJ1-1, with TRBD1 matching over 8 bases. Germline V gene lookup returns CDR1 LNHDA and CDR2 SQIVND (reference sequence). The V and J ends lost 0 bases and 2 bases, in that order; junction bases with no gene match: 8. This CDR3 is 17 amino acids long. CDR3 sequence: CASSIDLGQGLNTEAFF. As DNA, the CDR3 is TGTGCCAGTAGTATAGATCTCGGACAGGGCCTAAACACTGAAGCTTTCTTT.

The chain has TRBV6-2 or TRBV6-3 and TRBJ1-5; 7 bases are shared with TRBD1. With V trimmed by 2 bases and J by 6 bases, 22 bases remained unmatched. CDR1 is MNHEY and CDR2 is SVGEGT in the germline V gene. The CDR3 is 20 residues long. The CDR3 sequence is CASSYEPRWAVDRAGQPQHF. The CDR3 DNA reads as TGTGCCAGCAGTTACGAACCCCGGTGGGCGGTTGACAGGGCAGGTCAGCCCCAGCATTTT.

This clonotype was seen at least ten times. V and J are TRBV7-6 and TRBJ2-7, with unresolved D. Germline CDR1 is SGHVS and CDR2 is FNYEAQ. V lost 3 bases, J lost 4 bases, and 13 bases lay in between. The CDR3 has 14 residues. The CDR3 protein is CASSFAEGSYEQYF. CDR3 bases: TGTGCCAGCAGCTTTGCGGAAGGGTCGTACGAGCAGTACTTC.

This clonotype was counted many times. V gene TRBV7-6 combines with J gene TRBJ1-6; TRBD1 is a possible D gene (5 bases). Per the germline V gene, CDR1 is SGHVS and CDR2 is FNYEAQ. With 5 bases removed from V and 2 bases from J, the gap between germline ends came to 10 bases. The CDR3 length is 15 residues. CDR3 sequence reads: CASSAQGTYNSPLHF. The CDR3 DNA sequence: TGTGCCAGCAGCGCGCAGGGAACCTATAATTCACCCCTCCACTTT.

This clonotype has a handful of counts. The chain has TRBV12-5 and TRBJ2-2, with 8 bases aligning to TRBD1. V trimming: 3 bases; J trimming: 7 bases; junction bases outside the gene matches: 16. The CDR3 loop spans 18 amino acids. Germline CDR1 and CDR2: LGHNT and FRNRAP. In nucleotides, the CDR3 is TGTGCTAGTGGTTTTATTTTGAGAGGACAGGGAACGGACGGGGAGCTGTTTTTT. Its protein product is CASGFILRGQGTDGELFF.

The chain combines TRBV4-1 with TRBJ2-7; D not resolved. From germline, CDR1 is MGHRA and CDR2 YSYEKL. V dropped 4 bases and J dropped 2 bases, with 15 bases sitting between them. The CDR3 sequence is 15 residues long. The CDR3: CASSPEGASAYEQYF. The CDR3, as DNA: TGCGCCAGCAGCCCTGAAGGAGCTAGTGCCTACGAGCAGTACTTC.

In DNA, the CDR3 is TGTGCCAGCAGGGAAGGAGGGCGAGAGGCTTTCTTT. Its protein product is CASREGGREAFF. This chain links TRBV7-2 with TRBJ1-1; D call uncertain. The CDR3 contains 12 residues. V was shortened by 6 bases and J by 11 bases, with 16 bases between the two germline ends. Germline V gene lookup returns CDR1 SGHTA and CDR2 FQGNSA. Full variable domain (missing parts from reference TRBV7-2 and TRBJ1-1): GAGVSQSPSNKVTEKGKDVELRCDPISGHTALYWYRQSLGQGLEFLIYFQGNSAPDKSGLPSDRFSAERTGGSVSTLTIQRTQQEDSAVYLCASREGGREAFFGQGTRLTVV.

This sequence joins TRBV6-2 or TRBV6-3 and TRBJ2-1; no reliable D call. The V and J ends lost 4 bases and 3 bases respectively, with 25 bases between them. The CDR3 has 19 residues. Per the germline V gene, CDR1 is MNHEY and CDR2 is SVGEGT. The CDR3 loop is CASSFVPEISQWDYNEQFF. The CDR3 DNA sequence: TGTGCCAGCAGTTTCGTCCCGGAGATCAGCCAATGGGACTACAATGAGCAGTTCTTC.

This clonotype was picked up a small number of times. The chain couples TRBV7-2 to TRBJ1-3; D is ambiguous. The germline V gene has CDR1 SGHTA and CDR2 FQGNSA. The CDR3 covers 13 residues. V was trimmed by 5 bases and J by 4 bases, leaving 9 bases between them. The CDR3 DNA sequence: TGTGCCAGCAGCGAATTATCCGGAAACACCATATATTTT. Translation gives CASSELSGNTIYF. The entire variable domain, with the rest obtained from reference TRBV7-2 and TRBJ1-3, is as follows: GAGVSQSPSNKVTEKGKDVELRCDPISGHTALYWYRQSLGQGLEFLIYFQGNSAPDKSGLPSDRFSAERTGGSVSTLTIQRTQQEDSAVYLCASSELSGNTIYFGEGSWLTVV.

This clonotype was found many times. The rearrangement uses TRBV12-3 or TRBV12-4 and TRBJ2-2, with unresolved D. The germline V and J ends were trimmed by 3 bases and 0 bases, with 11 bases remaining between them. This CDR3 has 16 amino acids. Here the CDR3 reads CASSFLIPPNTGELFF. CDR3 coding DNA: TGTGCCAGCAGTTTTTTAATCCCTCCGAACACCGGGGAGCTGTTTTTT.

As regards this clonotype: One junction end does not reproduce the germline sequence, and a read error may be involved. V usage is TRBV7-6 and J usage is TRBJ2-2; 8 bases agree with TRBD2. Germline CDR1 SGHVS, CDR2 FNYEAQ. This CDR3 comprises 17 residues. The CDR3 nucleotides read TGTGCTAGCAGCTTAGGGCAGCGGGGGCTGAACACCGGGGAGCTGTTTTTT. It yields the protein CASSLGQRGLNTGELFF.

The chain links TRBV7-6 to TRBJ1-1; TRBD1 is a possible D gene (6 bases). The germline V gene encodes CDR1 SGHVS and CDR2 FNYEAQ. This CDR3 comprises 15 residues. The V end lost 1 base, the J end lost 1 base, and 10 bases lay between the germline ends. The CDR3 reads CASSLGKGQNTEAFF. The DNA of the CDR3 is TGTGCCAGCAGCTTAGGAAAGGGACAGAACACTGAAGCTTTCTTT.

This clonotype was seen only a few times. This chain connects TRBV7-6 to TRBJ2-7; no firm D call. V dropped 3 bases and J dropped 4 bases, with 7 bases sitting between them. The V gene's germline CDR1 is SGHVS and CDR2 FNYEAQ. CDR3 length equals 12 residues. CDR3 bases: TGTGCCAGCAGCTTGGAAATATACGAGCAGTACGTC. Residues: CASSLEIYEQYV.

This clonotype showed up just a few times. This sequence joins TRBV7-8 and TRBJ1-1; TRBD1 is a possible D gene (5 bases). Germline V lookup: CDR1 SGHVS, CDR2 FQNEAQ. The CDR3 is 16 residues long. V gave up 1 base and J gave up 6 bases, with 18 bases separating them. The CDR3 loop is CASSLDLAGTGSEAFF. The CDR3 DNA sequence: TGTGCCAGCAGCTTAGACTTGGCGGGGACGGGCTCTGAAGCTTTCTTT. The full variable domain, rest sourced from reference TRBV7-8 and TRBJ1-1, is GAGVSQSPRYKVAKRGQDVALRCDPISGHVSLFWYQQALGQGPEFLTYFQNEAQLDKSGLPSDRFFAERPEGSVSTLKIQRTQQEDSAVYLCASSLDLAGTGSEAFFGQGTRLTVV.

This clonotype was found a few times. This chain connects TRBV4-1 to TRBJ2-1; 7 bases agree with TRBD2. This CDR3 is 17 amino acids long. Germline V gene sequence: CDR1 MGHRA, CDR2 YSYEKL. V dropped 0 bases and J dropped 7; count of bases not matched to a gene: 12. The CDR3 reads CASSQEPPRGVKNEQFF. As DNA, the CDR3 is TGCGCCAGCAGCCAAGAGCCCCCACGGGGGGTTAAGAATGAGCAGTTCTTC.

This clonotype turned up a few times. J is TRBJ2-1 and V is TRBV2; 11 bases are shared with TRBD1. The V gene's germline CDR1 is SNHLY and CDR2 FYNNEI. The CDR3 is made up of 16 amino acids. The V and J ends lost 6 bases and 8 bases, in that order; junction bases with no gene match: 12. The CDR3, as DNA: TGTGCCAGCAGCTCAGGAAGGGACAGGGGGTCCCATGAGCAGTTCTTC. Translation gives CASSSGRDRGSHEQFF.

This clonotype has a handful of counts. The CDR3 spells CASSLAVAVSYNEQFF. The DNA of the CDR3 is TGTGCCAGCAGTTTAGCGGTAGCGGTCTCCTACAATGAGCAGTTCTTC. The chain uses TRBV28 and TRBJ2-1; a possible D gene is TRBD2 (6 bases). Germline CDR1 reads MDHEN; CDR2 reads SYDVKM. The CDR3 loop spans 16 amino acids. The V end lost 2 bases, the J end lost 0 bases, and 11 bases lay between the germline ends. The variable domain in full, completed from reference TRBV28 and TRBJ2-1, reads DVKVTQSSRYLVKRTGEKVFLECVQDMDHENMFWYRQDPGLGLRLIYFSYDVKMKEKGDIPEGYSVSREKKERFSLILESASTNQTSMYLCASSLAVAVSYNEQFFGPGTRLTVL.

The gene calls are TRBV7-9 and TRBJ2-2; no reliable D call. The ends were cut back, 11 bases at V and 4 bases at J, with 11 bases in the middle. This CDR3 is built from 12 residues. The germline gives CDR1 SEHNR, CDR2 FQNEAQ (reference sequence). The CDR3 DNA reads as TGTGCCGGCGAGCTTGTCACCGGGGAGCTGTTTTTT. This encodes CAGELVTGELFF.

This clonotype appeared many times. The chain recombines TRBV7-2 with TRBJ2-2, with 16 bases matching TRBD2. After removal of 0 bases from V and 1 base from J, the junction contained 2 bases not matched to a gene. Germline-derived CDR1 and CDR2 are SGHTA and FQGNSA. The CDR3 sequence is 19 residues long. The CDR3 DNA sequence: TGTGCCAGCAGCTTAGCGGGACTAGCGGGGGGGAGGAACACCGGGGAGCTGTTTTTT. Amino acid sequence: CASSLAGLAGGRNTGELFF.

The chain carries TRBV5-1 and TRBJ2-7; 10 positions agree with TRBD1. The germline V gene has CDR1 SGHRS and CDR2 YFSETQ. V was clipped by 2 bases and J by 5 bases; unmatched bases: 7. CDR3 length: 15 amino acids. CDR3 region: CASSLSGTGDHEQYV. Here the CDR3 DNA reads TGCGCCAGCAGCTTATCCGGGACAGGGGACCACGAGCAGTACGTC.

The J gene is TRBJ2-5, the V gene TRBV29-1, with D tentatively TRBD2 (6 bases). The CDR3 runs 14 residues. Germline values: CDR1 SQVTM, CDR2 ANQGSEA. The ends were cut back, 5 bases at V and 5 bases at J, with 18 bases in the middle. In DNA form, the CDR3 reads TGCAGCGTTTGGGCTGTAGAGGAGGGGGAGACCCAGTACTTC. Residues: CSVWAVEEGETQYF.

This clonotype turned up a few times. This chain uses TRBV25-1 with TRBJ1-1, with D perhaps matching TRBD1 (5 bases). V was clipped by 2 bases and J by 0 bases, with 22 bases between them. Germline V lookup: CDR1 MGHDK, CDR2 SYGVNS. The CDR3 runs to 19 residues. In DNA, the CDR3 is TGTGCCAGCAGTGAAGGTTTGTGGGACTTGGGGTCGATGAACACTGAAGCTTTCTTT. It translates to CASSEGLWDLGSMNTEAFF.